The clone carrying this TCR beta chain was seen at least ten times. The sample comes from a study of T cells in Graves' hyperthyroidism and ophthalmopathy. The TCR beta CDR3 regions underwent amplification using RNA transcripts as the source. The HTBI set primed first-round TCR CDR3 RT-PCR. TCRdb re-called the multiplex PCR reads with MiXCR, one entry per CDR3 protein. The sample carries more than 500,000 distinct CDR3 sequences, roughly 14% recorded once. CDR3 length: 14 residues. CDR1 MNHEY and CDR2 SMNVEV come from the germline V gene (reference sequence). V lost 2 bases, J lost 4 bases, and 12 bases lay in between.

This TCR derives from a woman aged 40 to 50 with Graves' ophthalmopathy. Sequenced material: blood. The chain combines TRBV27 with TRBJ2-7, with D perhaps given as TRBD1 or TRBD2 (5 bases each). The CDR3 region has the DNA TGTGCCAGCAGTTTACCGGGACGGCTTTACGAGCAGTACTTC. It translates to CASSLPGRLYEQYF.